The T cell receptor (beta chain) under discussion was sequenced for a study of a mutant IDH1 vaccine in newly diagnosed glioma. Study-wide background: V12 took place at week 35, and V13 at week 47.

Time point here: week 47, end of study. Vaccination comprised doses that each held 300 ug of mutant IDH1 20-mer peptide, plus topical imiquimod. Sequencing was performed with immunoSEQ multiplex PCR; in TCRdb, only in-frame clones are kept and a portion is missing. The repertoire consists of 25,000 or so clones, with 84% occurring once and the leading ten covering about 3%. With regard to this clone: Its specificity is unknown.

Sequencing used PBMCs, obtained from a glioma patient whose treatment included an IDH1 peptide vaccine. This receptor was identified in a man aged 35 to 55 with glioma.

CDR3 in DNA: TGTGCCGGAAACGAGGGCGGGAGGGCCGACGGGGAGCTGTTTTTT. Protein product: CAGNEGGRADGELFF. J is TRBJ2-2 and V is TRBV5-4; TRBD2 matches at 9 bases. The germline V gene encodes CDR1 SGHNT and CDR2 YYREEE (reference sequence). CDR3 length equals 15 residues. The junction had 14 bases not matched to a gene; V was cut back by 10 bases and J by 7 bases.